This is a list of T cell receptor beta chains from one sample in a study of molecular identifiers for immune sequencing clone quantification. TCRdb processed the PCR reads anew with MiXCR; each CDR3 protein has one entry. The sample contains about 640,000 distinct CDR3 sequences, 15% to 20% of which appear only once. The sequencing input was naive CD8+ T cells from blood, with Jurkat cell RNA spiked in. The receptor set was obtained from a human donor in good health. Some libraries in this study had Jurkat cell RNA spiked in. Each CDR3 is given with its conserved first and last residue. D genes are given only for firm matches. Only some rows state a clone size, as once, few, many or a class for expanded clones.

abundance	v_gene	d_gene	j_gene	CDR3nt	CDR3aa
few	TRBV10-3	NA	TRBJ1-1	TGTGCCATCAGTGACCTGGGACGACAGAACACTGAAGCTTTCTTT	CAISDLGRQNTEAFF
NA	TRBV6-2/TRBV6-3	NA	TRBJ1-4	TGTGCCAGCAGTACAGACTCGGGACGGCTCAATGAAAAACTGTTTTTT	CASSTDSGRLNEKLFF
many	TRBV29-1	NA	TRBJ2-1	TGCAGCGAGTCGGACAGTGAGAATGAGCAGTTCTTC	CSESDSENEQFF
few	TRBV4-1	NA	TRBJ1-1	TGCGCCAGCAGCCAAGTTTCTCTAGGTTGGGGCACTGAAGCTTTCTTT	CASSQVSLGWGTEAFF
NA	TRBV6-6	NA	TRBJ1-2	TGTGCCAGCAGTACTTACACGATCTCTAACTATGGCTACACCTTC	CASSTYTISNYGYTF
many	TRBV30	NA	TRBJ1-2	TGTGCCTGGAGTTTTAACGCAGCCAACTATGGCTACACCTTC	CAWSFNAANYGYTF
few	TRBV13	NA	TRBJ1-2	TGTGCCAGCAGCTTGGGCAGGGGAGGATTAGCTAACTATGGCTACACCTTC	CASSLGRGGLANYGYTF
NA	TRBV2	TRBD1	TRBJ1-2	TGTGCCAGCAGTGAAGGCCTAGGACAGGGCATTGGCTACACCTTC	CASSEGLGQGIGYTF
NA	TRBV19	NA	TRBJ2-2	TGTGCCAGTCTTCGGCTAACCGGGGAGCTGTTTTTT	CASLRLTGELFF
few	TRBV9	NA	TRBJ2-5	TGTGCCAGCAGCGTAGTAGCGGTTGAGCGAAGACAAGAGACCCAGTACTTC	CASSVVAVERRQETQYF
many	TRBV12-3/TRBV12-4	NA	TRBJ1-5	TGTGCCAGCAGCTCGGACGGAGGGGGCAATCAGCCCCAGCATTTT	CASSSDGGGNQPQHF
many	TRBV27	NA	TRBJ1-5	TGTGCCAGCAGTACTAGGGATAGCAATCAGCCCCAGCATTTT	CASSTRDSNQPQHF
many	TRBV28	NA	TRBJ1-4	TGTGCCAGCAGGTCCCACGGGACCTTAAATGAAAAACTGTTTTTT	CASRSHGTLNEKLFF
many	TRBV30	NA	TRBJ1-5	TGTGCCTGGAGTAGGGCTAGCAATCAGCCCCAGCATTTT	CAWSRASNQPQHF
many	TRBV20-1	NA	TRBJ2-3	TGCAGTGCTAGAGTAGATACGCAGTATTTT	CSARVDTQYF
NA	TRBV3-1	NA	TRBJ2-3	TGTGCCAGCGCGCGATTTAGGGGTGCCGGCACAGATACGCAGTATTTT	CASARFRGAGTDTQYF
few	TRBV4-3	NA	TRBJ2-7	TGCGCCAGCAGCCAAGATCCAATTGGCTACGAGCAGTACTTC	CASSQDPIGYEQYF
few	TRBV7-9	NA	TRBJ1-1	TGTGCCAGCAGCCCCGGGTTTTTAGACGCTGAAGCTTTCTTT	CASSPGFLDAEAFF
NA	TRBV4-3	NA	TRBJ2-1	TGCGCCAGCAGCCAAACCCTCGGGGTCCTCAATGGGCAGTTCTTC	CASSQTLGVLNGQFF
many	TRBV12-3/TRBV12-4	NA	TRBJ1-6	TGTGCCAGCACCCAGGGGTCCCATAATTCACCCCTCCACTTT	CASTQGSHNSPLHF
many	TRBV6-2/TRBV6-3	NA	TRBJ2-3	TGTGCCAGCAGTTACTCGGGACAAAGCACAGATACGCAGTATTTT	CASSYSGQSTDTQYF
NA	TRBV19	TRBD2	TRBJ2-7	TGTGCCAGTAGTACCGGGACTAGGGGTCGGGGCGAGCAGTACTTC	CASSTGTRGRGEQYF
many	TRBV6-1	NA	TRBJ2-7	TGTGCCAGCAGTGAAGGATCGAGCTACGAGCAGTACTTC	CASSEGSSYEQYF
many	TRBV7-6	NA	TRBJ2-2	TGTGCCAGCAGCGGTGCGGCAGGGGTCGCCGGGGAGCTGTTTTTT	CASSGAAGVAGELFF
few	TRBV30	NA	TRBJ2-5	TGTGCCTGGAGGGAGGGACAGACAGGACAAGAGACCCAGTACTTC	CAWREGQTGQETQYF
many	TRBV19	NA	TRBJ2-7	TGTGCCAGTAGTTTTGGGATTTCGGGGTCCTACGAGCAGTACTTC	CASSFGISGSYEQYF
NA	TRBV28	NA	TRBJ2-5	TGTGCCAGCAGTTTCGTAGCGTCGGAGACCCAGTACTTC	CASSFVASETQYF
many	TRBV14	NA	TRBJ2-3	TGTGCCAGCAGCCAAGAAGACAGATACACAGATACGCAGTATTTT	CASSQEDRYTDTQYF
NA	TRBV28	NA	TRBJ2-2	TGTGCCTGCTCCCACAGGGTTAACAGCGGGGAGCTGTTTTTT	CACSHRVNSGELFF
many	TRBV27	NA	TRBJ1-5	TGTGCCAGCAGTTTACAATTCAATCAGCCCCAGCATTTT	CASSLQFNQPQHF
many	TRBV7-9	TRBD1	TRBJ1-4	TGTGCCAGCAGCTTAGCGGGGACAGGGTTTGGAAAACTGTTTTTT	CASSLAGTGFGKLFF
many	TRBV28	NA	TRBJ2-3	TGTGCCAGCAGTTCAGGGCTAGTAGCAGATACGCAGTATTTT	CASSSGLVADTQYF
few	TRBV19	NA	TRBJ1-2	TGTGCCAGTAGTAAGCTGGGGCGCGAGGGCTACACCTTC	CASSKLGREGYTF
NA	TRBV6-5	NA	TRBJ1-2	TGTGCCAGCAGTGGGACTGGAAATCTTGGCTACGCCTTC	CASSGTGNLGYAF
NA	TRBV7-9	TRBD1	TRBJ1-5	TGTGCCAGCAGCTCGGCCGGGACAGGGGCATTGAGTCAGCCCCAGCATTTT	CASSSAGTGALSQPQHF
few	TRBV4-3	TRBD1	TRBJ2-7	TGCGCCAGCAGCCAAGATTTGACAGGGTTCCCCTACGAGCAGTACTTC	CASSQDLTGFPYEQYF
many	TRBV4-3	TRBD2	TRBJ2-7	TGCGCCAGCAGCCAAGGGGTAGCGGGGGGCTACGAGCAGTACTTC	CASSQGVAGGYEQYF
NA	TRBV27	NA	TRBJ1-6	TGTGCCAGCAGTATAGGACAGCCCGGGGGAGATTCGAGTTCACCCCTCCACTTT	CASSIGQPGGDSSSPLHF
few	TRBV19	NA	TRBJ2-2	TGTGCCAGTAGTATAAGGGGTGCCGGGGAGCTGTTTTTT	CASSIRGAGELFF
many	TRBV4-3	NA	TRBJ2-6	TGCGCCAGCAGCCAAGATAAGGGGGGAGCCAACGTCCTGACTTTC	CASSQDKGGANVLTF
few	TRBV12-3/TRBV12-4	TRBD2	TRBJ2-1	TGTGCCAGCAGTTCAGCGGGGTCGAGTGAGCAGTTCTTC	CASSSAGSSEQFF
many	TRBV4-3	NA	TRBJ2-1	TGTGCCAGCAGCTCCGGCGGTGGCTATGAGCAGTTCTTC	CASSSGGGYEQFF
few	TRBV25-1	TRBD1	TRBJ1-6	TGTGCCAGCAGAACCAGCGACAGGGTTCATTCACCCCTCCACTTT	CASRTSDRVHSPLHF
few	TRBV7-8	NA	TRBJ2-2	TGTGCCAGCAGCTTAGACCACCCGACCGCGAACACCGGGGAGCTGTTTTTT	CASSLDHPTANTGELFF
NA	TRBV5-8	TRBD1	TRBJ1-1	TGTGCCAGCAGCCCACAGGGGGCGCGCACTGAAGCTTTCTTT	CASSPQGARTEAFF
many	TRBV5-1	NA	TRBJ2-3	TGCGCCAGCAGCCCCCGTGAGGAGCCCACAGATACGCAGTATTTT	CASSPREEPTDTQYF
NA	TRBV28	TRBD1	TRBJ1-1	TGTGCCAGCAGTTTCGACAGGGGGGCGAGTGGCACTGAAGCTCTCTTT	CASSFDRGASGTEALF
few	TRBV7-3	NA	TRBJ2-1	TGTGCCAGCAGCTCGGACCATTACGAGCAGTTCTTC	CASSSDHYEQFF
few	TRBV6-2/TRBV6-3	TRBD1	TRBJ2-2	TGTGCCAGCAGTTACTCGGACAGGGGGGACACCGGGGAGCTGTTTTTT	CASSYSDRGDTGELFF
NA	TRBV7-8	NA	TRBJ1-6	TGTGCCGGCAGCTTAGGGGGGACACTTGAATGGGGGTCACCCCTCCACTTT	CAGSLGGTLEWGSPLHF
few	TRBV3-2	NA	TRBJ2-1	TGTGCCAGCAGCCAAGAAGCGGGGCGGGGGACCTACAATGAGCAGTTCTTC	CASSQEAGRGTYNEQFF
many	TRBV6-6	NA	TRBJ1-5	TGTGCCAGCACCCTGGTGGGGGATAGCAATCAGCCCCAGCATTTT	CASTLVGDSNQPQHF
NA	TRBV13	NA	TRBJ1-1	TGTGCCAGCAGCTCCCCAACAGGGAAGACTAAGGACACTGAAGCTTTCTTT	CASSSPTGKTKDTEAFF
many	TRBV6-5	NA	TRBJ2-7	TGTGCCAGCAGTCCCGCCTGGGGCTACGAGCAGTACTTC	CASSPAWGYEQYF
many	TRBV4-3	TRBD1	TRBJ1-1	TGCGCCAGCAGCCAAGCCCGGGGGACAGTCGAAGCTTTCTTT	CASSQARGTVEAFF
few	TRBV27	NA	TRBJ1-4	TGTGCCAGCAGTTTACTGACCTCTAGTGAAAAACTGTTTTTT	CASSLLTSSEKLFF
few	TRBV5-6	TRBD2	TRBJ2-7	TGTGCCAGCAGCCGGCGCAGCGGGAGGGCCTTCGAGCAGTACTTC	CASSRRSGRAFEQYF